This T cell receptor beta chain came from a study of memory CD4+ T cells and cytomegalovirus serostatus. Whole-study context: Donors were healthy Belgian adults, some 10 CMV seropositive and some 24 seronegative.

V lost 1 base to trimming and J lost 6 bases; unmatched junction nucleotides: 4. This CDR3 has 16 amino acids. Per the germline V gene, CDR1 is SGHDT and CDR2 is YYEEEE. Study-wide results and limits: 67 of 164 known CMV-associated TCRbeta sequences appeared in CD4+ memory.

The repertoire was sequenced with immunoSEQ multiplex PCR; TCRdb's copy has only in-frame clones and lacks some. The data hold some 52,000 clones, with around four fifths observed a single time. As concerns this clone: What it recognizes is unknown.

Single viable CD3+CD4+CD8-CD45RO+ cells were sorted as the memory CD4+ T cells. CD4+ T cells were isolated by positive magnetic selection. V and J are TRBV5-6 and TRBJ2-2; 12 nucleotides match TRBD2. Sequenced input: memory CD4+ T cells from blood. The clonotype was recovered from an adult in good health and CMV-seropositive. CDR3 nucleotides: TGTGCCAGCAGCTTGATGCTAGCGGGGGGGCCCGGGGAGCTGTTTTTT. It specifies CASSLMLAGGPGELFF.